The 14 T cell receptor beta chains given below trace back to one sample, sequenced in a study of blood T cell repertoires in COVID-19. Sequencing used immunoSEQ multiplex PCR; TCRdb keeps in-frame clones, though not all of them. The sample contains 250,000 or so clones, roughly 89% of which appear only once. Sequencing was done on a sample of PBMCs or T cells enriched from blood (not recorded which). These receptors were taken from a woman aged 25 to 39 with acute COVID-19.

J is TRBJ1-1 and V is TRBV7-9, with a tentative D call TRBD1 (5 bases). Trimming pared 3 bases from V and 1 base from J, leaving 12 bases between. Germline CDR1 and CDR2: SEHNR and FQNEAQ (reference sequence). The CDR3 spans 15 residues. The CDR3 DNA reads as TGTGCCAGCAGCTTCTCGACAGACAAGAACACTGAAGCTTTCTTT. Its translation: CASSFSTDKNTEAFF.

J is TRBJ2-5 and V is TRBV12-3 or TRBV12-4; TRBD1 might be the D (5 bases). Trimming cost V 2 bases and J 5 bases, with 9 bases left between them. This CDR3 has 13 residues. The CDR3 spells CASSLKGLETQYF. The DNA of the CDR3 is TGTGCCAGCAGTTTAAAGGGGCTTGAGACCCAGTACTTC.

This sequence joins TRBV6-6 and TRBJ1-4, with a tentative D call TRBD1 (6 bases). The germline gives CDR1 MNHNY, CDR2 SVGAGI (reference sequence). CDR3 length: 13 residues. V was trimmed by 7 bases and J by 6 bases, leaving 12 bases between them. CDR3 in DNA: TGTGCCAGCACCAAGGGGGGGTATGAAAAACTGTTTTTT. This translates into CASTKGGYEKLFF.

The chain is built from TRBV27 and TRBJ1-4; 8 bases line up with TRBD1. The CDR3 covers 17 residues. With 6 bases clipped from V and 2 bases from J, the junction kept 11 bases outside the gene matches. Germline values: CDR1 MNHEY, CDR2 SMNVEV (reference sequence). The CDR3, as DNA: TGTGCCAGCAGGCTGACAGGGGAAGGGGCTACTAATGAAAAACTGTTTTTT. It is translated as CASRLTGEGATNEKLFF.

The rearrangement links TRBV11-3 to TRBJ1-1; D possibly corresponds to TRBD1 (5 bases). V was pared by 5 bases and J by 7 bases, with 17 bases between. Germline values: CDR1 SGHNT, CDR2 YENEEA. This CDR3 is built from 14 residues. The DNA for the CDR3 is TGTGCCAGCAGCCACGGTGGGGGGGAGGGTGAAGCTTTCTTT. Translating gives CASSHGGGEGEAFF.

V is TRBV25-1 and J is TRBJ1-6; D gene uncertain. Trimming removed 5 bases from V and 11 bases from J, with 10 bases in between. The CDR3 is 12 residues long. Germline-derived CDR1 and CDR2 are MGHDK and SYGVNS. This CDR3 reads CASSPGLTPLHF. CDR3 DNA: TGTGCCAGCAGTCCCGGGTTGACACCCCTCCACTTT.

This clone rates as medium-sized (0.01 to 0.1%). The chain uses TRBV6-4 and TRBJ2-3, with 10 positions matching TRBD2. V was pared by 0 bases and J by 0 bases, with 9 bases of the junction left unmatched. Germline assignment: CDR1 MRHNA and CDR2 SNTAGT. The CDR3 totals 19 residues. This chain's CDR3 is CASSDSWSGGEASTDTQYF. CDR3 sequence (DNA): TGTGCCAGCAGTGACTCGTGGAGCGGGGGGGAGGCGAGCACAGATACGCAGTATTTT.

The gene calls are TRBV5-6 and TRBJ2-1, with TRBD2 matching 8 bases. This CDR3 has 16 residues. The germline CDR1 and CDR2 sequences are SGHDT and YYEEEE. V lost 1 base and J lost 3; bases outside the gene matches: 6. This chain's CDR3 is CASSLPGGHRYNEQFF. The CDR3, as DNA: TGTGCCAGCAGCTTGCCGGGGGGGCACCGCTACAATGAGCAGTTCTTC.

This clone came up once. The chain links TRBV15 to TRBJ1-2; TRBD1 matches 8 bases. The CDR3 has 15 amino acids. V was pared by 4 bases and J by 8 bases, with 12 bases of the junction left unmatched. Germline CDR1 is LNHNV and CDR2 is YYDKDF (reference sequence). Here the CDR3 DNA reads TGTGCCACCAGCACTTACCCGACAGGGGCTAGCGGCTACACCTTC. This codes for CATSTYPTGASGYTF.

The CDR3 DNA follows: TGTGCCACCGGGGGACAGGGCAGGGAGACCCAGTACTTC. This gives the protein CATGGQGRETQYF. This rearrangement joins TRBV19 to TRBJ2-5; 9 bases fit TRBD1. This CDR3 has 13 residues. Germline V lookup: CDR1 LNHDA, CDR2 SQIVND (reference sequence). The J segment lost 5 bases and the V segment lost 10 bases, leaving 8 bases of the junction unmatched.

The CDR3 DNA sequence: TGCGCCAGCAGCTCGACCGGACTAGAGCAAGAGACCCAGTACTTC. It encodes CASSSTGLEQETQYF. The chain couples TRBV5-1 to TRBJ2-5, with 7 bases aligning to TRBD2. The CDR3 totals 15 residues. CDR1 SGHRS and CDR2 YFSETQ come from the germline V gene. With 3 bases clipped from V and 2 bases from J, the junction kept 7 bases outside the gene matches.

The chain is built from TRBV28 and TRBJ2-3; 7 nucleotides align to TRBD2. V lost 1 base to trimming and J lost 2 bases; unmatched junction nucleotides: 6. Germline V lookup: CDR1 MDHEN, CDR2 SYDVKM. The CDR3 loop spans 16 amino acids. CDR3 coding DNA: TGTGCCAGCAGTTTATTAGCGGGTCGGGACACAGATACGCAGTATTTT. Residues: CASSLLAGRDTDTQYF.

This rearrangement joins TRBV7-2 to TRBJ1-4; a weak D match, TRBD1 (6 bases). The germline gives CDR1 SGHTA, CDR2 FQGNSA. CDR3 length equals 16 residues. V gave up 5 bases and J gave up 0 bases, with 13 bases separating them. The CDR3 here is CASSPGHYATNEKLFF. DNA for the CDR3: TGTGCCAGCAGCCCGGGACACTATGCAACTAATGAAAAACTGTTTTTT.

This clone was counted a single time. The CDR3 DNA is TGTGCCAGCAGCTTACCGGGGGTCGGTAGCAACGAGCAGTACTTC. This gives the protein CASSLPGVGSNEQYF. This chain links TRBV7-8 with TRBJ2-7; weak D call: TRBD2 (6 bases). Trimming cost V 2 bases and J 5 bases, with 16 bases left between them. Germline V lookup: CDR1 SGHVS, CDR2 FQNEAQ. CDR3 length: 15 amino acids.